Shown below are 29 T cell receptor beta chains from a single sample sequenced in a study of blood T cells in healthy people across ages. Combining a sample-barcoded 5' primer with a J-beta primer mix, a second PCR ran for roughly 7 to 12 cycles. One entry per CDR3 protein, called by TCRdb with MiXCR from the 5' RACE reads. The table has hundreds of thousands of distinct CDR3 sequences, roughly 44% seen once. Sequencing was performed on blood. The receptors derive from a man aged 55-75 years in good health.

The table lists this clonotype with a count of one. The chain is built from TRBV12-3 or TRBV12-4 and TRBJ1-2; 7 nucleotides line up with TRBD1. The CDR3 length is 13 residues. Germline trimming cut 7 bases from V and 4 bases from J; bases unmatched to any gene: 6. CDR3 in DNA: TGTGCCAGCACCCTGACAGGGACCTATGGCTACACCTTC. As protein: CASTLTGTYGYTF.

The chain links TRBV20-1 to TRBJ2-3, with D perhaps matching TRBD2 (5 bases). Trimming removed 0 bases at V and 2 bases at J, with 12 bases between. Germline V gene lookup returns CDR1 DFQATT and CDR2 SNEGSKA (reference sequence). The CDR3 has 15 amino acids. The CDR3 sequence: CSARDFLAHTDTQYF. CDR3 sequence (DNA): TGCAGTGCTAGAGACTTCCTAGCTCACACAGATACGCAGTATTTT.

This clonotype was observed a handful of times. V and J are TRBV7-6 and TRBJ2-5; 8 bases agree with TRBD1. J lost 3 bases, V lost 4 bases, and 10 bases had no gene match. CDR3 length: 16 amino acids. Germline lookup yields CDR1 SGHVS and CDR2 FNYEAQ. The CDR3 region has the DNA TGTGCCAGCAGCTATGGACAGGGCCGAAGAAAAGAGACCCAGTACTTC. This codes for CASSYGQGRRKETQYF.

This clonotype was picked up a small number of times. The chain has TRBV7-3 and TRBJ2-1; possibly TRBD1 for D (5 bases). The CDR3 totals 15 residues. Germline-derived CDR1 and CDR2 are SGHTA and FQGTGA. V was pared by 3 bases and J by 9 bases, with 18 bases between. The CDR3 loop is CASSLRPDRRGEQFF. CDR3 coding DNA: TGTGCCAGCAGCTTGAGGCCTGACAGAAGGGGTGAGCAGTTCTTC.

The table lists this clonotype with a few counts. The rearrangement joins TRBV12-3 or TRBV12-4 to TRBJ2-7, with TRBD1 as a possible D gene (5 bases). This CDR3 spans 13 amino acids. Trimming pared 6 bases from V and 1 base from J, leaving 10 bases between. CDR3 protein: CASRLSGSYEQYF. The DNA for the CDR3 is TGTGCCAGCAGGCTATCAGGGTCCTACGAGCAGTACTTC.

V usage is TRBV7-2 and J usage is TRBJ2-5; D is undetermined. This CDR3 region has 14 residues. The V gene lost 3 bases and the J gene lost 4 bases, with 12 bases spanning the gap. Germline CDR1 is SGHTA and CDR2 is FQGNSA. This CDR3 is CASSFGPVPETQYF. The CDR3 DNA reads as TGTGCCAGCAGCTTCGGACCGGTTCCAGAGACCCAGTACTTC.

The J gene is TRBJ2-3, the V gene TRBV4-3; the D gene is possibly TRBD2 (5 bases). Deletions cut 3 bases from V and 1 base from J, with 14 bases between. Germline V gene sequence: CDR1 LGHNA, CDR2 YSLEER. The CDR3 has 16 amino acids. The CDR3, as DNA: TGCGCCAGCAGCCAGGCCCTGAGCGGACGCACAGATACGCAGTATTTT. It encodes CASSQALSGRTDTQYF.

Only a few counts were recorded for this clonotype. The V call is TRBV12-3 or TRBV12-4, the J call TRBJ2-7; D not certain. With 1 base removed from V and 6 bases from J, the gap between germline ends came to 13 bases. This CDR3 has 14 amino acids. CDR3 region: CASSLVGIPAEQYF. The CDR3 DNA sequence: TGTGCCAGCAGTTTAGTTGGGATCCCTGCCGAGCAGTACTTC.

To note about this clonotype: One end of the junction varies from germline; a read error may be responsible. The rearrangement joins TRBV5-1 to TRBJ2-4; 9 nucleotides line up with TRBD1. The CDR3 is 15 residues long. Germline V CDR1 and CDR2: SGHRS, YFSETQ. The CDR3, as DNA: TGCGCCGGCAGCTTGGGGACAGGGTACAAAAACATTCAGTACTTC. Protein sequence: CAGSLGTGYKNIQYF. The complete variable domain, with remaining parts taken from reference TRBV5-1 and TRBJ2-4, reads KAGVTQTPRYLIKTRGQQVTLSCSPISGHRSVSWYQQTPGQGLQFLFEYFSETQRNKGNFPGRFSGRQFSNSRSEMNVSTLELGDSALYLCAGSLGTGYKNIQYFGAGTRLSVL.

This clonotype was found many times. This sequence joins TRBV12-3 or TRBV12-4 and TRBJ2-5; 7 nucleotides agree with TRBD1. V trimming: 6 bases; J trimming: 1 base; junction bases outside the gene matches: 5. CDR3 size: 14 residues. The DNA for the CDR3 is TGTGCCAGCAGCGGTCGGGACAGCCAAGAGACCCAGTACTTC. It is translated as CASSGRDSQETQYF.

This rearrangement joins TRBV5-1 to TRBJ2-5, with D perhaps matching TRBD1 (5 bases). TRBJ2-7 explains the end of the DNA better; the J call may be wrong. This CDR3 is 15 amino acids long. CDR1 is SGHRS and CDR2 is YFSETQ in the germline V gene. CDR3: CASSLPGQGIDEQYF. The CDR3 nucleotides are TGCGCCAGCAGCTTGCCCGGGCAGGGTATTGACGAGCAGTACTTC.

This clonotype was seen more than once but under ten times. V and J are TRBV11-1 and TRBJ2-5; D is undetermined. Germline V gene data show CDR1 as SGHAT and CDR2 as FQDESV (reference sequence). The CDR3 extends over 13 amino acids. V was pared by 5 bases and J by 0 bases, with 7 bases between. CDR3 nucleotide sequence: TGTGCCAGCAGCGGACGGAACCAAGAGACCCAGTACTTC. It specifies CASSGRNQETQYF.

The chain joins TRBV6-5 to TRBJ2-7; a possible D gene is TRBD2 (6 bases). This CDR3 is built from 15 residues. Deletions cut 2 bases from V and 1 base from J, with 12 bases between. Germline loops: CDR1 MNHEY, CDR2 SVGAGI. CDR3 residues: CASSYLAWESYEQYF. The CDR3 DNA is TGTGCCAGCAGTTACCTAGCGTGGGAGTCCTACGAGCAGTACTTC.

V gene TRBV12-3 or TRBV12-4 combines with J gene TRBJ1-4; 8 bases agree with TRBD1. The CDR3 covers 16 residues. The V and J ends lost 6 bases and 3 bases, in that order; junction bases with no gene match: 9. CDR3 DNA sequence: TGTGCCAGCAGCAATACTCAGGGGGCACCTAATGAAAAACTGTTTTTT. Translated, it gives CASSNTQGAPNEKLFF.

This clonotype was seen a handful of times. The chain joins TRBV6-1 to TRBJ1-5; D not resolved. Germline V CDR1 and CDR2: MNHNS, SASEGT. Trimming pared 3 bases from V and 7 bases from J, leaving 7 bases between. This CDR3 contains 12 residues. The chain's CDR3 is CASSDGDQPQHF. The CDR3 nucleotides are TGTGCCAGCAGTGACGGAGACCAGCCCCAGCATTTT.

V gene TRBV27 combines with J gene TRBJ1-6; 7 bases align to TRBD1. Germline lookup yields CDR1 MNHEY and CDR2 SMNVEV (reference sequence). V shed 4 bases and J 3 bases; nucleotides not matched to a gene: 9. This CDR3 comprises 17 residues. CDR3 in amino acids: CASSYRPGQNYNSPLHF. CDR3 bases: TGTGCCAGCAGTTATCGACCGGGACAGAACTATAATTCACCCCTCCACTTT.

The chain combines TRBV5-5 with TRBJ1-6; D is uncertain. This CDR3 spans 16 amino acids. V lost 2 bases to trimming and J lost 6 bases, with 15 bases between them. Germline V lookup: CDR1 SGHKS, CDR2 YYEKEE (reference sequence). CDR3 nucleotides: TGTGCCAGCAGCTTCGGACGGTCTACTGGTAATTCACCCCTCCACTTT. Its protein is CASSFGRSTGNSPLHF.

A few counts support this clonotype. This sequence joins TRBV7-8 and TRBJ1-5; D is unclear. The V gene lost 5 bases and the J gene lost 0 bases, with 14 bases spanning the gap. CDR3 length: 16 amino acids. Looked up from germline, CDR1 is SGHVS and CDR2 is FQNEAQ. The DNA of the CDR3 is TGTGCCAGCAGCCCCTACCCCGGGAGTAGCAATCAGCCCCAGCATTTT. Translating it yields CASSPYPGSSNQPQHF.

The gene calls are TRBV11-2 and TRBJ2-5; TRBD1 might be the D (6 bases). This CDR3 region has 18 residues. V lost 4 bases and J lost 2, with 23 bases in between. Per germline, CDR1 SGHAT and CDR2 FQNNGV. Written as DNA, the CDR3 is TGTGCCAGCAGCTCGAGGGGGTCTCGAATAGCCCTACAAGAGACCCAGTACTTC. Amino acids: CASSSRGSRIALQETQYF.

The V gene is TRBV7-2, the J gene TRBJ1-6; weak D call: TRBD1 (6 bases). This CDR3 comprises 16 residues. Trimming left V 6 bases short and J 0 bases short, with 12 bases between. Germline V gene data show CDR1 as SGHTA and CDR2 as FQGNSA. CDR3 region: CASRQQGSSYNSPLHF. In DNA, the CDR3 is TGTGCCAGCAGGCAGCAGGGGAGCTCCTATAATTCACCCCTCCACTTT.

The chain combines TRBV27 with TRBJ2-1; D remains ambiguous. Trimming removed 3 bases at V and 0 bases at J, with 15 bases between. This CDR3 is 17 amino acids long. Germline assignment: CDR1 MNHEY and CDR2 SMNVEV (reference sequence). The chain's CDR3 is CASSFPAGLSSYNEQFF. The CDR3 region has the DNA TGTGCCAGCAGTTTTCCCGCCGGGCTTAGCTCCTACAATGAGCAGTTCTTC.

This clonotype was recorded at least ten times. CDR3 sequence: CASSIQGAGNSPLHF. The DNA of the CDR3 is TGTGCCAGCAGCATACAGGGGGCGGGTAATTCACCCCTCCACTTT. The rearrangement links TRBV7-9 to TRBJ1-6; TRBD1 matches 9 bases. Trimming at V came to 5 bases and at J to 6 bases, leaving 5 bases not matched to a gene. The CDR3 has 15 residues. CDR1 is SEHNR, CDR2 FQNEAQ, per germline (reference sequence).

This clonotype has just a few counts. The chain links TRBV5-6 to TRBJ1-5; 10 bases line up with TRBD1. Germline V gene sequence: CDR1 SGHDT, CDR2 YYEEEE. Losses at the gene ends were 0 bases for V and 7 bases for J; bases not matched to a gene: 4. This CDR3 comprises 15 residues. The CDR3 is CASSLAGQGTQPQHF. CDR3 DNA: TGTGCCAGCAGCTTGGCGGGACAGGGGACCCAGCCCCAGCATTTT.

CDR3 sequence: CASSLGGLAGLGADTQYF. The CDR3 nucleotides are TGTGCCAGCAGCTTGGGGGGACTAGCGGGCCTCGGAGCAGATACGCAGTATTTT. The V and J genes are TRBV5-6 and TRBJ2-3; 12 bases fit TRBD2. With V trimmed by 0 bases and J by 4 bases, 9 bases remained unmatched. The CDR3 runs 18 residues. Germline CDR1 SGHDT, CDR2 YYEEEE.

This sequence joins TRBV9 and TRBJ2-1; D gene uncertain. Germline-derived CDR1 and CDR2 are SGDLS and YYNGEE. CDR3 size: 15 residues. Between the trimmed V and J ends, which lost 4 bases and 8 bases, there was a span of 19 bases. The DNA of the CDR3 is TGTGCCAGCAGCCCTTTCGAATCGTCCGGCGATGAGCAGTTCTTC. This translates into CASSPFESSGDEQFF.

V and J are TRBV27 and TRBJ2-7; 8 bases fit TRBD1. Germline-derived CDR1 and CDR2 are MNHEY and SMNVEV (reference sequence). The CDR3 covers 15 residues. After removal of 4 bases from V and 4 bases from J, the junction contained 9 bases not matched to a gene. CDR3: CASSSGDRMLYEQYF. In nucleotides, the CDR3 is TGTGCCAGCAGTTCCGGGGACAGGATGCTATACGAGCAGTACTTC.

The chain uses TRBV6-5 and TRBJ2-4; unclear D gene. The DNA end lines up better with TRBJ2-7; the J call may be wrong. The CDR3 runs 15 residues. The V gene's germline CDR1 is MNHEY and CDR2 SVGAGI. The CDR3 sequence: CASTQSPWGTYEQYF. In DNA form, the CDR3 reads TGTGCCAGCACCCAAAGCCCATGGGGTACCTACGAGCAGTACTTC.

This clonotype was counted only a few times. The J gene is TRBJ2-5, the V gene TRBV4-1, with D uncertain. Deletions cut 3 bases from V and 1 base from J, with 9 bases between. The CDR3 totals 14 residues. CDR1 is MGHRA and CDR2 is YSYEKL in the germline V gene. CDR3 sequence (DNA): TGCGCCAGCAGCCAGATGACAAGCCAAGAGACCCAGTACTTC. This encodes CASSQMTSQETQYF.

This chain connects TRBV2 to TRBJ2-5; D might be TRBD1 or TRBD2, each matching 5 bases. The CDR3 runs 13 residues. The germline gives CDR1 SNHLY, CDR2 FYNNEI. Trimming cost V 7 bases and J 9 bases, with 18 bases left between them. The CDR3: CASNQGRLRSQYF. In DNA form, the CDR3 reads TGTGCCAGCAACCAGGGACGATTGCGATCCCAGTACTTC.